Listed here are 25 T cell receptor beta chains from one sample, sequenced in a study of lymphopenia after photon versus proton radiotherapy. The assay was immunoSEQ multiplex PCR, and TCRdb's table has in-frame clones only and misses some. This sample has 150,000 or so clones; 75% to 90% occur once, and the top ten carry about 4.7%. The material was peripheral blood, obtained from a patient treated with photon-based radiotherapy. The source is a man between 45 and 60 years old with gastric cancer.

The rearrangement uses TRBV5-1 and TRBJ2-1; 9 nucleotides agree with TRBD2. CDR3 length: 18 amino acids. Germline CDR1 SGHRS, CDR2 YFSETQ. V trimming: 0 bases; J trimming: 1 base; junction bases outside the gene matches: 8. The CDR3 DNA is TGCGCCAGCAGCTTGGCTCTAGCGGGGCCAGCTTCCTACAATGAGCAGTTCTTC. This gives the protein CASSLALAGPASYNEQFF.

The CDR3 here is CASSKSYEQYF. DNA of the CDR3: TGTGCCAGCAGTAAAAGCTACGAGCAGTACTTC. V and J are TRBV2 and TRBJ2-7; D unclear. With 5 bases removed from V and 3 bases from J, the gap between germline ends came to 5 bases. The CDR3 loop spans 11 amino acids. Per germline, CDR1 SNHLY and CDR2 FYNNEI.

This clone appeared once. The CDR3 region has the DNA TGTGCCAGCAGCTTGCGGACATCGACCTACGAGCAGTACTTC. Its translation: CASSLRTSTYEQYF. The chain combines TRBV7-9 with TRBJ2-7; D is possibly TRBD1 (5 bases). Per germline, CDR1 SEHNR and CDR2 FQNEAQ (reference sequence). Trimming took 3 bases from V and 2 from J, leaving 11 bases between them. The CDR3 runs to 14 residues.

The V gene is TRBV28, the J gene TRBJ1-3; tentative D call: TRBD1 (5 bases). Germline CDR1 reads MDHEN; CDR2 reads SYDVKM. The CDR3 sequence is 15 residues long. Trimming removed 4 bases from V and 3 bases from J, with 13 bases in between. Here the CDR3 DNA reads TGTGCCAGCAGTTCACCGGGGGGAGGTGGAAACACCATATATTTT. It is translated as CASSSPGGGGNTIYF.

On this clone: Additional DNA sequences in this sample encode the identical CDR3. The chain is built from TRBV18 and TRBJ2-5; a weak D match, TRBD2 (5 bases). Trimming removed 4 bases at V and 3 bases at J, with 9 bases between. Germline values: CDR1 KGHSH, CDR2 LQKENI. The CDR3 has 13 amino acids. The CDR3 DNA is TGTGCCAGCTCACTCGGACTCAAAGAGACCCAGTACTTC. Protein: CASSLGLKETQYF.

CDR3 protein: CASAPGTSGRAQRQYF. The DNA of the CDR3 is TGTGCCAGCGCCCCCGGGACTAGCGGGAGGGCCCAGAGGCAGTATTTT. The chain combines TRBV9 with TRBJ2-3, with 16 nucleotides matching TRBD2. This CDR3 spans 16 amino acids. Trimming took 7 bases from V and 11 from J; bases not matched to a gene: 13. Per the germline V gene, CDR1 is SGDLS and CDR2 is YYNGEE.

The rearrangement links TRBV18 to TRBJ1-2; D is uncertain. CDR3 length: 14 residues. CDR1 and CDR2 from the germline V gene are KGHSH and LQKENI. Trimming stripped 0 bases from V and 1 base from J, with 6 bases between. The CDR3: CASSPPTLNYGYTF. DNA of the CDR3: TGTGCCAGCTCACCACCGACCCTTAACTATGGCTACACCTTC.

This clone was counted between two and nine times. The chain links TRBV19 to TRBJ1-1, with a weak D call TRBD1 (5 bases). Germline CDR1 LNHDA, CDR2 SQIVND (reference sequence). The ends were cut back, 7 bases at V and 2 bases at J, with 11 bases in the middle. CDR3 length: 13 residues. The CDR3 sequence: CASNWRGNTEAFF. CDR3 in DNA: TGTGCCAGTAACTGGAGGGGAAACACTGAAGCTTTCTTT.

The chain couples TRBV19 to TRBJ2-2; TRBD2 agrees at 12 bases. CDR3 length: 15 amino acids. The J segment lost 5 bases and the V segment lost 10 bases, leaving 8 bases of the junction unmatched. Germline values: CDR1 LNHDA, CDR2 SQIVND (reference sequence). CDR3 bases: TGTGCCACCACCCCCGGGACTAGCGGGACCGGGGAGCTGTTTTTT. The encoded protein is CATTPGTSGTGELFF.

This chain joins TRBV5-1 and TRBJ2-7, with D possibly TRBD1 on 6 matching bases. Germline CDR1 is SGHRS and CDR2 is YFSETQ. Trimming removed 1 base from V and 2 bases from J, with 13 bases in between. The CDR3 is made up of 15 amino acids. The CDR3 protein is CASSLSGGSTYEQYF. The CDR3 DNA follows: TGCGCCAGCAGCTTGTCTGGGGGCTCAACCTACGAGCAGTACTTC.

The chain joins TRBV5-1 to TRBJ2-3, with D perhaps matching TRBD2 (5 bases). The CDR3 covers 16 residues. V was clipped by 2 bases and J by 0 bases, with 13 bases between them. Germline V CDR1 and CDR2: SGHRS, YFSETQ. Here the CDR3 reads CASSLGAGVSTDTQYF. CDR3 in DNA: TGCGCCAGCAGCTTAGGTGCGGGTGTTAGCACAGATACGCAGTATTTT. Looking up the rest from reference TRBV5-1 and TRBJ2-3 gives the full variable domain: KAGVTQTPRYLIKTRGQQVTLSCSPISGHRSVSWYQQTPGQGLQFLFEYFSETQRNKGNFPGRFSGRQFSNSRSEMNVSTLELGDSALYLCASSLGAGVSTDTQYFGPGTRLTVL.

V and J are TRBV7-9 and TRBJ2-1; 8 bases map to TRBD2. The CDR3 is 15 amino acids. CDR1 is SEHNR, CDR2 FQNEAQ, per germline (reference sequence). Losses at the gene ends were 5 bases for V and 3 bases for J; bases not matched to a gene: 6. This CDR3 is CASSRSGDNYNEQFF. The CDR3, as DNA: TGTGCCAGCAGCCGTAGCGGGGACAACTACAATGAGCAGTTCTTC.

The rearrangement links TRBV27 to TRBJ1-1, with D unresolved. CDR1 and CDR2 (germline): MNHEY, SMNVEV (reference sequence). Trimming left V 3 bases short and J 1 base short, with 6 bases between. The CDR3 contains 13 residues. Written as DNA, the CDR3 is TGTGCCAGCAGTTTTGCCTCGAACACTGAAGCTTTCTTT. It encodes CASSFASNTEAFF.

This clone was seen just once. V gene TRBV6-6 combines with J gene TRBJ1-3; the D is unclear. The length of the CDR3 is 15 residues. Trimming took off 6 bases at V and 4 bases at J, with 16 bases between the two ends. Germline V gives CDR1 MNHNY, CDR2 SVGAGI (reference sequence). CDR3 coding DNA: TGTGCCAGCAGCAGAGCTTCGAAGGAGGGAAACACCATATATTTT. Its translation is CASSRASKEGNTIYF.

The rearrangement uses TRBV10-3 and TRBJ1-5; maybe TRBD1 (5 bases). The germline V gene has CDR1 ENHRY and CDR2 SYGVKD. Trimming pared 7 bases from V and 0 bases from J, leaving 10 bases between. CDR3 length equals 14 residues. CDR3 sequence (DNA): TGTGCCATCAAAGACAGTAATAGCAATCAGCCCCAGCATTTT. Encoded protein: CAIKDSNSNQPQHF.

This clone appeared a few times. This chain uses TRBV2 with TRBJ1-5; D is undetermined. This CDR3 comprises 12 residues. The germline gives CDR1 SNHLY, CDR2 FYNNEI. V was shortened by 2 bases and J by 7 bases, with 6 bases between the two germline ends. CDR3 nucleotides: TGTGCCAGCAGTGAAAGCAGGCAGCCCCAGCATTTT. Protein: CASSESRQPQHF.

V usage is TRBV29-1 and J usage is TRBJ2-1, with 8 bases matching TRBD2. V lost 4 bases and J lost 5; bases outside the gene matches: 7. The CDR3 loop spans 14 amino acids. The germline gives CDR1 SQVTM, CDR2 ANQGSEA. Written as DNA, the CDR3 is TGCAGCGTTGTCGGGACTAGGTCCCACAATGAGCAGTTCTTC. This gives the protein CSVVGTRSHNEQFF.

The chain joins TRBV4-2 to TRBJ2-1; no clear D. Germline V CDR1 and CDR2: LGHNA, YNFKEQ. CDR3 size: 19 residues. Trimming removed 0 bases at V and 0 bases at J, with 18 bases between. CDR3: CASSQERLTNPSSYNEQFF. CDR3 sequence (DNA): TGTGCCAGCAGCCAAGAACGACTTACGAACCCGAGCTCCTACAATGAGCAGTTCTTC.

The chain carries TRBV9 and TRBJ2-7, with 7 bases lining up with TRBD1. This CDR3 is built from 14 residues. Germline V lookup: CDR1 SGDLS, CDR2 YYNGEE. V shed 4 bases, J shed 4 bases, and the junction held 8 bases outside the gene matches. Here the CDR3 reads CASSRQGQTYEQYF. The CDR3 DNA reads TGTGCCAGCAGCCGACAGGGCCAAACTTACGAGCAGTACTTC. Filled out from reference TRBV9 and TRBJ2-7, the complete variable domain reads DSGVTQTPKHLITATGQRVTLRCSPRSGDLSVYWYQQSLDQGLQFLIQYYNGEERAKGNILERFSAQQFPDLHSELNLSSLELGDSALYFCASSRQGQTYEQYFGPGTRLTVT.

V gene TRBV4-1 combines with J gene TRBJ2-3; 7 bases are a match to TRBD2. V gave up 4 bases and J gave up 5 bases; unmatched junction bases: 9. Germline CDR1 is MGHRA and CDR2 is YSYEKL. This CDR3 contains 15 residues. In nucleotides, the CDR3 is TGCGCCAGCAGCCTCGTGGGGGGGACGATAGATACGCAGTATTTT. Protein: CASSLVGGTIDTQYF.

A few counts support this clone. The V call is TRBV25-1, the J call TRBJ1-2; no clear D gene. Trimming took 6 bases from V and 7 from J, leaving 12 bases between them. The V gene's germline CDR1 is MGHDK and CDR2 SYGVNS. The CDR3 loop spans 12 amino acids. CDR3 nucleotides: TGTGCCAGCAGCTCGACCGCGGGTGGCTACACCTTC. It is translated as CASSSTAGGYTF.

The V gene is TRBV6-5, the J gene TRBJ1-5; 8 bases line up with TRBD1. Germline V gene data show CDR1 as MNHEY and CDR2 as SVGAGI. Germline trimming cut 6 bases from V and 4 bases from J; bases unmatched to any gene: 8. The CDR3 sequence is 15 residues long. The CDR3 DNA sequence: TGTGCCAGCAGCCTGGACAGGGAAGGAAATCAGCCCCAGCATTTT. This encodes CASSLDREGNQPQHF.

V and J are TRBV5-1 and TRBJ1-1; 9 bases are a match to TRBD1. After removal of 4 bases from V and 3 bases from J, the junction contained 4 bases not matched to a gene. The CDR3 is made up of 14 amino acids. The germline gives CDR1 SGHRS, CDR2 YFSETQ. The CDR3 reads CASSVGQGYTEAFF. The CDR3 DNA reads TGCGCCAGCAGCGTTGGACAGGGGTACACTGAAGCTTTCTTT.

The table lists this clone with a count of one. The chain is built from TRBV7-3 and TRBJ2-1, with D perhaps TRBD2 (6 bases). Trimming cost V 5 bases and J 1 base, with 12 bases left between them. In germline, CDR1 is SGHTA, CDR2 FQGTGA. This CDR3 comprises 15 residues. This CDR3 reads CASSKTRESYNEQFF. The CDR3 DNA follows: TGTGCCAGCAGCAAGACTAGGGAGTCCTACAATGAGCAGTTCTTC.

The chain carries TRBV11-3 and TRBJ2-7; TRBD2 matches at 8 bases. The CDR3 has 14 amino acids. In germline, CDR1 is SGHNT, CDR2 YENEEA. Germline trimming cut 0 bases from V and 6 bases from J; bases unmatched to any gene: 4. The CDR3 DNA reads TGTGCCAGCAGCTTAGACGGGAGGGCCCCCGAGCAGTACTTC. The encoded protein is CASSLDGRAPEQYF.